This T cell receptor beta chain was captured in a study of T-cell memory formation after mild COVID-19. Study details: The TCR clusters were mostly specific to one donor.

V was trimmed by 11 bases and J by 7 bases, leaving 21 bases between them. This CDR3 contains 14 residues. Germline V gene lookup returns CDR1 MNHEY and CDR2 SVGAGI. About this clonotype: Its antigen is still unknown.

After 5'RACE with constant-segment primers, TCR alpha and TCR beta cDNA libraries carrying sample barcodes and UMIs were obtained. Each CDR3 protein gets one entry after TCRdb re-called the 5' RACE reads with MiXCR. The sample contains hundreds of thousands of distinct CDR3 sequences, approximately 23% of which appear only once. Broader study findings: Pre-infection memory held some responding clones, suggesting pre-existing cross-reactive T cells responded. A balance of CD4 and CD8 characterized clones contracting day 15 to 85, whereas later expanders leaned CD4+.

The genes are TRBV6-5 and TRBJ2-1, with D uncertain. The sample comprised PBMCs or a T cell subset sorted from them (not recorded which). This sequence originates from an adult woman who had mild COVID-19 (a few samples of this study predate the infection). Cell type and time point are not known. CDR3 region: CAVQKSPEGNEQFF. As DNA, the CDR3 is TGTGCCGTCCAGAAGAGTCCCGAAGGTAATGAGCAGTTCTTC.